Below are 6 T cell receptor beta chains sequenced from a single sample in a study of beta chain features in type 1 diabetes (dated by TCRdb to 2017 to 2018). The library was produced with the immunoSEQ multiplex PCR assay. The entire amount of isolated RNA was reverse transcribed using the High Capacity cDNA Reverse Transcription Kit, so the sequenced TCRB transcripts were expressed ones. The table was pulled from immuneACCESS by TCRdb, which kept in-frame rearrangements only. Such tables lose some clones; where checked, under half of the loss comes from unresolved V genes, and the rest has no known cause. This sample is represented by 300,000 to 350,000 clones; under 8.5% of them were singletons. Less than 0.5% of the sample belongs to the ten largest clones. What was sequenced was central memory CD4+ T cells from blood. The source of these receptors is a woman aged 18-29 years in good health.

The chain carries TRBV29-1 and TRBJ2-1; 9 bases line up with TRBD2. The ends lost 7 bases at V and 4 bases at J; junction bases unmatched: 5. This CDR3 contains 13 residues. Germline assignment: CDR1 SQVTM and CDR2 ANQGSEA. DNA of the CDR3: TGCAGCGGCGGACTAGCGCGGTACAATGAGCAGTTCTTC. Residues: CSGGLARYNEQFF.

This clone has just a few counts. This chain uses TRBV29-1 with TRBJ2-5; either TRBD1 or TRBD2 may supply D (5 bases each). In germline, CDR1 is SQVTM, CDR2 ANQGSEA. This CDR3 is 14 amino acids long. V lost 8 bases, J lost 3 bases, and 19 bases lay in between. The CDR3 nucleotides read TGCAGCTCCTCCGGGACCGCGGGCAAAGAGACCCAGTACTTC. Its protein is CSSSGTAGKETQYF. The variable domain in full, with the rest retrieved from reference TRBV29-1 and TRBJ2-5, is SAVISQKPSRDICQRGTSLTIQCQVDSQVTMMFWYRQQPGQSLTLIATANQGSEATYESGFVIDKFPISRPNLTFSTLTVSNMSPEDSSIYLCSSSGTAGKETQYFGPGTRLLVL.

This clone was counted between two and nine times. The CDR3 nucleotides read TGTGCCAGCAGTGAAGAGGTGTTGGGGCAGCCCCAGCATTTT. The encoded protein is CASSEEVLGQPQHF. The J gene is TRBJ1-5, the V gene TRBV6-1, with unresolved D. Deletions cut 1 base from V and 7 bases from J, with 11 bases between. CDR3 size: 14 residues. Germline V gene data show CDR1 as MNHNS and CDR2 as SASEGT.

This chain connects TRBV29-1 to TRBJ2-7; D gene ambiguous. The V end lost 1 base, the J end lost 2 bases, and 15 bases lay between the germline ends. This CDR3 is built from 15 residues. Germline V CDR1 and CDR2: SQVTM, ANQGSEA. This chain's CDR3 is CSVEGGRRIAYEQYF. CDR3 nucleotides: TGCAGCGTTGAAGGTGGCAGGCGTATAGCCTACGAGCAGTACTTC.

The sample holds many counts of this clone. The genes are TRBV18 and TRBJ2-2, with D perhaps matching TRBD1 (6 bases). The CDR3 runs to 15 residues. Germline-derived CDR1 and CDR2 are KGHSH and LQKENI. The V end was cut by 2 bases, the J end by 4 bases, with 11 bases between. The DNA for the CDR3 is TGTGCCAGCTCACCAAGGACAGAAGCCACCGGGGAGCTGTTTTTT. It encodes CASSPRTEATGELFF.

This clone was counted only a few times. This chain uses TRBV28 with TRBJ1-6; D is unresolved. Per the germline V gene, CDR1 is MDHEN and CDR2 is SYDVKM. The CDR3 consists of 14 residues. Trimming removed 5 bases from V and 10 bases from J, with 15 bases in between. CDR3 nucleotides: TGTGCCAGCAGTACTCAAATAAGGTTCTCACCCCTCCACTTT. Its translation: CASSTQIRFSPLHF.